The sequence of this T cell receptor beta chain was determined in a study of technical replicates of blood from a handful of donors (dated by TCRdb to about 2017). For this clone: Its antigen is not yet known. No much larger clone is present one base from it, and per-base qualities are unavailable.

To prepare the library, the immunoSEQ multiplex PCR assay was applied. TCRdb took over this immuneACCESS table, retaining in-frame rearrangements with V and J assigned. Such tables are incomplete; in checked studies, under half of the missing clones stem from an unresolved V gene, and the remainder is unexplained. The sample data list fewer than 65,000 clones, and approximately 87% of these were observed just once. The top ten clones comprise 4% to 6.5% of the sample. V loses 4 bases of germline sequence and J loses 4 bases, and the interval between the two ends is 8 bases. The CDR3 sequence holds 13 residues, the cysteine and phenylalanine included. Only the CDR3 part of the read is kept: 39 bases, read in frame from the first base. CDR1 MDHEN and CDR2 SYDVKM are derived from the germline V gene.

The specimen sequenced was PBMCs. The sequence derives from a human donor in good health. Some clones in this sample may be carry-over from other donors' samples. This chain joins TRBV28 to TRBJ2-1; TRBD1 is a weak D gene call, 5 bases matching. In nucleotide form, the sequence is TGTGCCAGCAGTTATGGGGCTTACAATGAGCAGTTCTTC. It codes for CASSYGAYNEQFF.